These T cell receptor beta chains were read from a single sample in a study of cytomegalovirus exposure and HLA in healthy donors. The repertoire was sequenced with immunoSEQ multiplex PCR; TCRdb's copy has only in-frame clones and lacks some. The sample table sets out about 48,000 clones. The sample consisted of PBMCs. These receptor sequences come from a woman between 35 and 50 years old in good health and CMV-seronegative. The CDR3 runs from the conserved cysteine through the conserved F or W. Each record gives: V gene, D gene, J gene, CDR3 protein, CDR3 DNA. A D gene is named only where the DNA matches it firmly.

>TRBV6-1|NA|TRBJ1-5
CASSEGQVRNQHQHF
TGTGCCAGCAGTGAAGGTCAGGTCCGCAATCAGCACCAGCATTTT
>TRBV5-4|NA|TRBJ2-1
CASSPRANNEQFF
TGTGCCAGCAGCCCCAGGGCCAACAATGAGCAGTTCTTC
>TRBV27|NA|TRBJ1-2
CASSFYGDTYGYTF
TGTGCCAGCAGTTTTTACGGGGATACCTATGGCTACACCTTC
>TRBV5-6|TRBD1|TRBJ1-6
CASSWATYGTGGNSPLHF
TGTGCCAGCAGCTGGGCTACCTACGGGACAGGGGGTAATTCACCCCTCCACTTT
>TRBV27|NA|TRBJ1-1
CASSFQGSVTEAFF
TGTGCCAGCAGTTTCCAGGGTTCGGTAACTGAAGCTTTCTTT
>TRBV13|TRBD1|TRBJ1-2
CASSIRPGQGAQGYTF
TGTGCCAGCAGCATACGGCCGGGACAGGGGGCGCAAGGCTACACCTTC
>TRBV6-6|NA|TRBJ2-7
CASSYSQSYEQYF
TGTGCCAGCAGTTACTCACAGTCCTACGAGCAGTACTTC
>TRBV4-1|NA|TRBJ2-5
CASSPPWSGETQYF
TGCGCCAGCAGCCCACCGTGGAGTGGAGAGACCCAGTACTTC
>TRBV7-2|TRBD2|TRBJ2-1
CASSFSGDYNEQFF
TGTGCCAGTAGCTTTAGCGGGGACTACAATGAGCAGTTCTTC
>TRBV7-2|TRBD1|TRBJ1-1
CASSLDGTGYTEAFF
TGTGCCAGCAGCTTAGATGGGACAGGATACACTGAAGCTTTCTTT
>TRBV5-1|NA|TRBJ2-3
CASSFGSPGTDTQYF
TGCGCCAGCAGCTTTGGCAGCCCGGGGACAGATACGCAGTATTTT
>TRBV4-2|TRBD1|TRBJ1-2
CASSQAGGYGYTF
TGTGCCAGCAGCCAAGCAGGGGGCTATGGCTACACCTTC
>TRBV28|TRBD1|TRBJ2-7
CASSLAQGQGAYEQYF
TGTGCCAGCAGTTTAGCCCAGGGACAGGGGGCCTACGAGCAGTACTTC
>TRBV29-1|NA|TRBJ1-4
CSVRADSEKLFF
TGCAGCGTTCGGGCAGACAGTGAAAAACTGTTTTTT
>TRBV18|NA|TRBJ2-3
CASSTGTHTDTQYF
TGTGCCAGCTCAACCGGGACACACACAGATACGCAGTATTTT
>TRBV25-1|NA|TRBJ1-1
CASSELGDIMNTEAFF
TGTGCCAGCAGTGAATTGGGCGACATCATGAACACTGAAGCTTTCTTT
>TRBV29-1|NA|TRBJ1-1
CSARGGVNTEAFF
TGCAGCGCCCGCGGAGGGGTGAACACTGAAGCTTTCTTT
>TRBV7-6|TRBD1|TRBJ1-4
CASSQGATNEKLFF
TGTGCCAGCAGCCAGGGGGCAACTAATGAAAAACTGTTTTTT
>TRBV5-1|NA|TRBJ1-3
CASSFDSSGNTIYF
TGCGCCAGCAGCTTCGACAGCTCTGGAAACACCATATATTTT
>TRBV5-1|TRBD2|TRBJ2-1
CASSLPGLAGNNEQFF
TGCGCCAGCAGCCTACCGGGACTAGCGGGCAACAATGAGCAGTTCTTC
>TRBV5-1|TRBD1|TRBJ1-1
CASSLGQGNRETEAFF
TGCGCCAGCAGCTTGGGACAGGGGAATCGAGAAACTGAAGCTTTCTTT
>TRBV4-2|NA|TRBJ2-2
CASSLRQTNTGELFF
TGTGCCAGCAGCTTACGACAGACGAACACCGGGGAGCTGTTTTTT